The 9 T cell receptor beta chains below were found in one sample sequenced in a study of CD4 T cells in relation to SARS-CoV-2 and coronaviruses. The antigens for these receptors are not known. Profiling relied on immunoSEQ multiplex PCR, and the TCRdb table lists in-frame clones only, not all of them. The sample has about 36,000 clones; around 85% are singletons. Sequencing was performed on naive CD4+ T cells from PBMCs, cultured in vitro. Subset noted: naive CD4+ T cells isolated by negative enrichment. Receptors were obtained from an adult with COVID-19.

The chain carries TRBV30 and TRBJ2-5, with 12 positions matching TRBD2. Per the germline V gene, CDR1 is GTSNPN and CDR2 is SVGIG (reference sequence). CDR3 length equals 17 residues. The V gene end was trimmed by 0 bases and the J gene end by 5 bases; junction bases not matched to a gene: 10. The CDR3, as DNA: TGTGCCTGGAGTGTACGACTAGCGGGAGTGGAGAAGGAGACCCAGTACTTC. Translation: CAWSVRLAGVEKETQYF.

The chain combines TRBV4-1 with TRBJ1-6, with D perhaps matching TRBD1 (6 bases). The CDR3 is made up of 17 amino acids. V lost 2 bases to trimming and J lost 7 bases, with 18 bases between them. CDR1 MGHRA and CDR2 YSYEKL come from the germline V gene. CDR3 protein: CASSQRPLGGRNSPLHF. For the CDR3, the DNA is TGCGCCAGCAGCCAACGGCCCCTCGGGGGGCGGAATTCACCCCTCCACTTT.

This chain links TRBV18 with TRBJ2-7; 7 bases fit TRBD1. CDR3 length equals 13 residues. Unmatched junction bases numbered 4, after V lost 5 bases and J lost 3 bases. Per germline, CDR1 KGHSH and CDR2 LQKENI. The CDR3 sequence: CASSSGQDYEQYF. Here the CDR3 DNA reads TGTGCCAGCTCATCAGGACAGGACTACGAGCAGTACTTC.

The chain recombines TRBV6-4 with TRBJ2-2; D remains unclear. This CDR3 is 15 amino acids long. Per the germline V gene, CDR1 is MRHNA and CDR2 is SNTAGT. Trimming shortened V by 5 bases and J by 1 base, and 11 bases separated the two germline ends. DNA for the CDR3: TGTGCCAGCAGTCCACACCCAGAGAACACCGGGGAGCTGTTTTTT. It codes for CASSPHPENTGELFF.

CDR3 region: CASSHYRGRGEEKLFF. As DNA, the CDR3 is TGTGCCAGCAGCCACTACAGGGGGCGAGGGGAGGAAAAACTGTTTTTT. The V call is TRBV5-8, the J call TRBJ1-4; TRBD1 matches 9 bases. The CDR3 covers 16 residues. V trimming: 4 bases; J trimming: 8 bases; junction bases outside the gene matches: 12. CDR1 and CDR2 from the germline V gene are SGHTS and YDEGEE.

The chain is built from TRBV29-1 and TRBJ1-1; D is undetermined. This CDR3 contains 13 residues. With 5 bases removed from V and 1 base from J, the gap between germline ends came to 11 bases. The germline CDR1 and CDR2 sequences are SQVTM and ANQGSEA. CDR3 DNA sequence: TGCAGCGTTATGTATCAGCCGAACACTGAAGCTTTCTTT. This translates into CSVMYQPNTEAFF.

The chain employs TRBV28 and TRBJ1-1, with D hard to call. The CDR3 is 14 amino acids. CDR1 is MDHEN and CDR2 is SYDVKM in the germline V gene. Trimming took 3 bases from V and 0 from J, leaving 8 bases between them. The CDR3, as DNA: TGTGCCAGCAGTTTTACCGGGATGAACACTGAAGCTTTCTTT. Residues: CASSFTGMNTEAFF. Full variable domain (outside the CDR3, taken from reference TRBV28 and TRBJ1-1): DVKVTQSSRYLVKRTGEKVFLECVQDMDHENMFWYRQDPGLGLRLIYFSYDVKMKEKGDIPEGYSVSREKKERFSLILESASTNQTSMYLCASSFTGMNTEAFFGQGTRLTVV.

The chain combines TRBV7-3 with TRBJ2-3, with 10 bases aligning to TRBD2. This CDR3 region has 16 residues. The trim removed 1 base at V and 4 bases at J, leaving 5 bases unmatched. The germline V gene encodes CDR1 SGHTA and CDR2 FQGTGA. This CDR3 reads CASSLRRAGGADTQYF. The CDR3 nucleotides read TGTGCCAGCAGCTTAAGGCGAGCGGGAGGGGCAGATACGCAGTATTTT.

The chain combines TRBV12-3 or TRBV12-4 with TRBJ2-1; the match to TRBD1 covers 7 bases. V lost 6 bases and J lost 5; bases outside the gene matches: 4. The CDR3 covers 13 residues. The CDR3 DNA reads TGTGCCAGCAGACGGGGACAGAACAATGAGCAGTTCTTC. It codes for CASRRGQNNEQFF.